The next 26 T cell receptor beta chains were all read from a single sample in a study of monozygotic twins with inflammatory bowel disease. TCRdb re-called the 5' RACE reads and catalogs CDR3 proteins one per entry, DNA excluded. The listing records about 300,000 distinct CDR3 sequences. Material: blood. The origin of the receptors is a human donor with ulcerative colitis or Crohn's disease, or a healthy co-twin of an affected twin (not recorded which).

This rearrangement joins TRBV7-2 to TRBJ1-6. In germline, CDR1 is SGHTA, CDR2 FQGNSA. The CDR3 has 15 amino acids. The CDR3 protein is CASSPLVGINSPLHF.

This chain uses TRBV20-1 with TRBJ1-4. Germline V gene lookup returns CDR1 DFQATT and CDR2 SNEGSKA (reference sequence). The CDR3 is 12 amino acids. The CDR3 here is CSASLLYGPSSF.

The V and J genes are TRBV7-9 and TRBJ1-5; TCRdb lists TRBD1, though no DNA is available to test this call. This CDR3 has 14 residues. CDR1 and CDR2 from the germline V gene are SEHNR and FQNEAQ (reference sequence). CDR3: CASSPWTENQPQHF.

The chain employs TRBV11-1 and TRBJ1-6; the D call of TRBD1 rests on TCRdb alone, since no DNA is present to check it. Germline loops: CDR1 SGHAT, CDR2 FQDESV (reference sequence). The CDR3 is 17 residues long. The CDR3 here is CASSEQGGGSYNSPLHF.

The J gene is TRBJ1-5, the V gene TRBV7-2; TCRdb lists TRBD1, though no DNA is available to test this call. Germline CDR1 reads SGHTA; CDR2 reads FQGNSA. The CDR3 extends over 13 amino acids. CDR3: CASSFRVDQPQHF. The full variable domain, in which reference TRBV7-2 and TRBJ1-5 provide the parts outside the CDR3, is GAGVSQSPSNKVTEKGKDVELRCDPISGHTALYWYRQSLGQGLEFLIYFQGNSAPDKSGLPSDRFSAERTGGSVSTLTIQRTQQEDSAVYLCASSFRVDQPQHFGDGTRLSIL.

This chain links TRBV6-2 or TRBV6-3 with TRBJ2-7; without DNA, the TCRdb call of TRBD1 cannot be checked. This CDR3 comprises 11 residues. CDR1 is MNHEY, CDR2 SVGEGT, per germline. The CDR3 loop reads CASSNWGEQYF.

V is TRBV4-3 and J is TRBJ2-2; TCRdb reports TRBD1, a call that lacks DNA to check it against. The CDR3 sequence is 20 residues long. Germline V lookup: CDR1 LGHNA, CDR2 YSLEER. CDR3 loop: CASSHTPNPGVGRNTGELFF.

V gene TRBV11-3 combines with J gene TRBJ2-7; the TCRdb call, TRBD1, lacks DNA for checking. Germline lookup yields CDR1 SGHNT and CDR2 YENEEA. There are 13 residues in the CDR3. The CDR3 spells CASSDGKTYEQYF.

This chain links TRBV7-8 with TRBJ2-5; TCRdb outputs TRBD1, but without DNA this stays unchecked. Per germline, CDR1 SGHVS and CDR2 FQNEAQ. The length of the CDR3 is 15 residues. The CDR3 reads CASSLGPSSSGTQYF.

V and J are TRBV4-3 and TRBJ2-3; the TCRdb call, TRBD1, lacks DNA for checking. Looked up from germline, CDR1 is LGHNA and CDR2 is YSLEER. The CDR3 covers 17 residues. The CDR3 loop reads CASSQDAPGGGMDTQYF.

The V call is TRBV19, the J call TRBJ1-5; the D gene TCRdb calls, TRBD1, cannot be checked with no DNA. CDR1 LNHDA and CDR2 SQIVND come from the germline V gene (reference sequence). There are 19 residues in the CDR3. This CDR3 reads CASSGRKPGQGAGNQPQHF.

The genes are TRBV20-1 and TRBJ2-1; there is no DNA to check the TCRdb D call of TRBD1. Germline assignment: CDR1 DFQATT and CDR2 SNEGSKA (reference sequence). The CDR3 runs 17 residues. CDR3 region: CSARPRGGDSRLREQFF.

V usage is TRBV20-1 and J usage is TRBJ1-1; the D call from TCRdb, TRBD1, cannot be confirmed without DNA. The germline V gene encodes CDR1 DFQATT and CDR2 SNEGSKA (reference sequence). The CDR3 runs to 12 residues. CDR3 region: CSAAQGGAEAFF.

The chain employs TRBV5-1 and TRBJ2-3; without DNA, the TCRdb call of TRBD1 cannot be checked. Germline V CDR1 and CDR2: SGHRS, YFSETQ. The CDR3 length is 16 residues. CDR3 loop: CASSLWGEGRTDTQYF.

The rearrangement links TRBV3-1 to TRBJ1-1; TCRdb's D gene call, TRBD1, goes unchecked for lack of DNA. The CDR3 runs to 13 residues. Germline-derived CDR1 and CDR2 are LGHDT and YNNKEL (reference sequence). CDR3 in amino acids: CASSPGTGLTAFF.

The gene calls are TRBV5-1 and TRBJ2-1; TCRdb outputs TRBD1, but without DNA this stays unchecked. Germline V gives CDR1 SGHRS, CDR2 YFSETQ. CDR3 length: 15 residues. The CDR3 protein is CASSSGTGLYNEQFF.

The chain recombines TRBV7-2 with TRBJ1-3. This CDR3 comprises 13 residues. CDR1 SGHTA and CDR2 FQGNSA come from the germline V gene. The CDR3 loop reads CASSLGSGNTIYF.

V is TRBV27 and J is TRBJ1-1; TCRdb proposes TRBD1, but this gene call is untestable without DNA. Germline values: CDR1 MNHEY, CDR2 SMNVEV (reference sequence). The CDR3 runs 13 residues. Here the CDR3 reads CASSSQGRTEAFF.

The chain has TRBV25-1 and TRBJ2-2. The CDR3 consists of 14 residues. Germline V gene sequence: CDR1 MGHDK, CDR2 SYGVNS. The CDR3 loop is CASSARLITGELFF.

This chain uses TRBV5-1 with TRBJ2-5; TCRdb gives TRBD1 as the D gene, but with no DNA this cannot be confirmed. The CDR3 runs to 14 residues. Germline CDR1 is SGHRS and CDR2 is YFSETQ. The CDR3 loop is CASSLVGGIETQYF.

The V call is TRBV6-1, the J call TRBJ1-1. The CDR3 is made up of 12 amino acids. Germline V gene sequence: CDR1 MNHNS, CDR2 SASEGT. The CDR3 here is CASSDSPNGAFF.

The CDR3 loop reads CASSQDASGSYEQYF. The V and J genes are TRBV4-3 and TRBJ2-7; TCRdb's D gene call, TRBD2, goes unchecked for lack of DNA. The CDR3 loop spans 15 amino acids. The V gene's germline CDR1 is LGHNA and CDR2 YSLEER.

The V call is TRBV18, the J call TRBJ1-1; lacking DNA, the TRBD1 call made by TCRdb goes unchecked. CDR3 size: 15 residues. Germline V gene data show CDR1 as KGHSH and CDR2 as LQKENI. The CDR3 is CASSPQTGLNSEAFF.

The gene calls are TRBV19 and TRBJ1-3; TCRdb lists TRBD1, though no DNA is available to test this call. Germline lookup yields CDR1 LNHDA and CDR2 SQIVND (reference sequence). CDR3 length: 12 residues. The CDR3 region is CATGHPGNTIYF.

This chain links TRBV9 with TRBJ2-5. Germline lookup yields CDR1 SGDLS and CDR2 YYNGEE. The CDR3 has 12 residues. Here the CDR3 reads CASSVDPETQYF.

The CDR3 is CASSPGVKNQPQHF. The J gene is TRBJ1-5, the V gene TRBV27; the TCRdb D gene call, TRBD1, has no DNA to confirm it. The CDR3 consists of 14 residues. Germline V gives CDR1 MNHEY, CDR2 SMNVEV (reference sequence).